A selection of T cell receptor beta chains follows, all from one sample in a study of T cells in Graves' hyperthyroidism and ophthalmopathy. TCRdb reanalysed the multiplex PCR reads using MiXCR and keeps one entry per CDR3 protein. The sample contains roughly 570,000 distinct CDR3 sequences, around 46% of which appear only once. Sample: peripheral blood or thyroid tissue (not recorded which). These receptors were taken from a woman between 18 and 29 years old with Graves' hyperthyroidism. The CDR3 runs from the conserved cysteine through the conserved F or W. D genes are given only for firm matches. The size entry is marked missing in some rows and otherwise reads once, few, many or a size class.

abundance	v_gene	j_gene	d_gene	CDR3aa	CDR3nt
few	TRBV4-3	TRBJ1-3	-	CASSQGTESTGDTIYF	TGCGCCAGCAGCCAAGGGACGGAATCAACTGGAGACACCATATATTTT
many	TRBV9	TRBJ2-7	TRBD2	CASSVRSGPLYEQYF	TGTGCCAGCAGCGTTCGTAGCGGGCCCCTTTACGAGCAGTACTTC
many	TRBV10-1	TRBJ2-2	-	CASSESSSSVAGELFF	TGCGCCAGCAGTGAGTCGTCCTCATCCGTCGCCGGGGAGCTGTTTTTT
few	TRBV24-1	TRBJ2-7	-	CATSDFNNPGEQYF	TGTGCCACCAGTGATTTTAACAACCCGGGGGAGCAGTACTTC
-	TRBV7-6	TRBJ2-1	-	CASSQSGWEEQFF	TGCGCCAGCAGCCAGTCAGGGTGGGAAGAGCAGTTCTTC
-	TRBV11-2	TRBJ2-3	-	CASSLLARDGAGDTQYF	TGTGCCAGCAGCTTATTAGCCCGGGACGGAGCTGGAGATACGCAGTATTTT
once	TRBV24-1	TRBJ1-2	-	CATSDPEGQGFRYTF	TGTGCCACCAGTGATCCCGAGGGGCAGGGCTTTCGCTACACCTTC
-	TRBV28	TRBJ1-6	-	CASSSPTGRNSPLHF	TGTGCCAGCAGTTCCCCGACAGGAAGGAATTCACCCCTCCACTTT
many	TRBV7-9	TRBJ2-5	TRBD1	CASSTDREYQETQYF	TGTGCCAGCAGCACTGACAGGGAGTACCAAGAGACCCAGTACTTC
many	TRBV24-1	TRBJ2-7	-	CATSESTRYEQYF	TGTGCCACCAGTGAATCAACTAGGTACGAGCAGTACTTC
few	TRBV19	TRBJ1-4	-	CASTSSEKLFF	TGTGCCAGTACATCGTCGGAAAAACTGTTTTTT
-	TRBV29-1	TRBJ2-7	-	CSVAGLGQGEQYF	TGCAGCGTTGCCGGCTTGGGGCAGGGGGAGCAGTACTTC
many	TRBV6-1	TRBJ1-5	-	CASSSFGTHINQPQHF	TGTGCCAGCAGCTCCTTCGGGACACATATCAATCAGCCCCAGCATTTT
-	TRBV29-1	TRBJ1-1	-	CSPGAGNTEAFF	TGCAGTCCGGGGGCAGGGAACACTGAAGCTTTCTTT
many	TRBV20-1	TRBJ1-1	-	CSARERSQRVAFF	TGCAGTGCTAGAGAACGGTCCCAGAGGGTAGCTTTCTTT
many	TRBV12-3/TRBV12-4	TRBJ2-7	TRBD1	CASSSGQGAPYEQYF	TGTGCCAGCAGTTCGGGACAGGGGGCCCCCTACGAGCAGTACTTC
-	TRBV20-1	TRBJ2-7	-	CSAIDLTAGELYEQYF	TGCAGTGCCATAGACTTAACCGCCGGGGAGCTGTACGAGCAGTACTTC
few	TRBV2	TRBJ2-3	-	CASSEESSYTDTQYF	TGTGCCAGCAGTGAAGAGTCCTCCTACACAGATACGCAGTATTTT
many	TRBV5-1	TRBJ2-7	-	CASSLGGLVGDYEQYF	TGCGCCAGCAGCTTGGGGGGTTTGGTAGGGGACTACGAGCAGTACTTC
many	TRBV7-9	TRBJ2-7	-	CASSLAADSYEQYF	TGTGCCAGCAGTCTAGCGGCGGACAGCTACGAGCAGTACTTC
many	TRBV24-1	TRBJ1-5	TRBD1	CATSTGGTQPQHF	TGTGCCACCTCGACAGGGGGGACTCAGCCCCAGCATTTT